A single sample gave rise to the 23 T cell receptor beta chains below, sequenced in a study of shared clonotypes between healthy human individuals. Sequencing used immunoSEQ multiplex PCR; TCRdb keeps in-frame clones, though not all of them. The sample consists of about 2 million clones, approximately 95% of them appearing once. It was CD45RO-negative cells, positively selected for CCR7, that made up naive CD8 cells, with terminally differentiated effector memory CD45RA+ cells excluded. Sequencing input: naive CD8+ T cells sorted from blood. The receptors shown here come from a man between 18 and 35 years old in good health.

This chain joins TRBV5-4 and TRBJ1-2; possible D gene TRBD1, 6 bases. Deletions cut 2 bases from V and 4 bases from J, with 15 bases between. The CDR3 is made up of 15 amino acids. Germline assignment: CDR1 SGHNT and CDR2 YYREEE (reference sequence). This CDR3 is CASSFVQGGSYGYTF. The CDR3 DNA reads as TGTGCCAGCAGCTTTGTACAGGGAGGGAGCTATGGCTACACCTTC.

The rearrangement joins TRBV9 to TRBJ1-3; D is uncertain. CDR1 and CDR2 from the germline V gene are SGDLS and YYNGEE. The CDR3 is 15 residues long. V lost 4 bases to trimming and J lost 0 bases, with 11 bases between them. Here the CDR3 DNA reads TGTGCCAGCAGCCCCGACTGGAGCTCTGGAAACACCATATATTTT. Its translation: CASSPDWSSGNTIYF.

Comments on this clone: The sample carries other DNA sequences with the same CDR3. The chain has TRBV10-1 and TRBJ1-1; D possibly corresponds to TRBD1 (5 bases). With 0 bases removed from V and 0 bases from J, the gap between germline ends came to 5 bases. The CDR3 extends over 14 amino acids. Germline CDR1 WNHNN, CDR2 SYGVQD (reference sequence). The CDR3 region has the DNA TGCGCCAGCAGTGAGTCGGGGGTGAACACTGAAGCTTTCTTT. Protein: CASSESGVNTEAFF.

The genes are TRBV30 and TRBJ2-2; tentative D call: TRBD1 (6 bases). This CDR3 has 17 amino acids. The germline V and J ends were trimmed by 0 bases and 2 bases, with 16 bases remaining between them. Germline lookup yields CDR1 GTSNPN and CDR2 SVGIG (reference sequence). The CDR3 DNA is TGTGCCTGGAGTGTATGGGCAGCAGGGGACAACACCGGGGAGCTGTTTTTT. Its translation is CAWSVWAAGDNTGELFF.

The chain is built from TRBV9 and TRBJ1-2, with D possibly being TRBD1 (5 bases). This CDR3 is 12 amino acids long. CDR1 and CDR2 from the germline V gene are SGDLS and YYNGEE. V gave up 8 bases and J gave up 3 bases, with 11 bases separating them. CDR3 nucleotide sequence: TGTGCCAGTGAGGGGATTGACTATGGCTACACCTTC. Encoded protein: CASEGIDYGYTF. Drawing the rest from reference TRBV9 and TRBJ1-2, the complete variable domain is DSGVTQTPKHLITATGQRVTLRCSPRSGDLSVYWYQQSLDQGLQFLIQYYNGEERAKGNILERFSAQQFPDLHSELNLSSLELGDSALYFCASEGIDYGYTFGSGTRLTVV.

In nucleotides, the CDR3 is TGTGCCAGCAGTGCCGGGACAGGGAAAGGAAACACCATATATTTT. This gives the protein CASSAGTGKGNTIYF. The rearrangement joins TRBV27 to TRBJ1-3; TRBD1 matches 9 bases. Trimming at V came to 5 bases and at J to 4 bases, leaving 6 bases not matched to a gene. Germline V CDR1 and CDR2: MNHEY, SMNVEV (reference sequence). This CDR3 comprises 15 residues.

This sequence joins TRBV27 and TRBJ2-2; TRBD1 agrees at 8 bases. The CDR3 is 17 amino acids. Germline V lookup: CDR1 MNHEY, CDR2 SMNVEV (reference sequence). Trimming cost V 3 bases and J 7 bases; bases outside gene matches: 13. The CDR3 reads CASSFPRTGKDHGELFF. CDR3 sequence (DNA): TGTGCCAGCAGTTTCCCCAGGACAGGGAAGGACCACGGGGAGCTGTTTTTT.

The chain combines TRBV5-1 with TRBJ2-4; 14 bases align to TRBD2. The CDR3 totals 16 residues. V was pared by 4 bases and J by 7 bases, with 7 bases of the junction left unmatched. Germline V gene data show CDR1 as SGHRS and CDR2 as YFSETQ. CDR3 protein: CASSPGLAGDGNIQYF. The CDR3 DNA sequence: TGCGCCAGCAGCCCGGGACTAGCGGGAGATGGGAACATTCAGTACTTC.

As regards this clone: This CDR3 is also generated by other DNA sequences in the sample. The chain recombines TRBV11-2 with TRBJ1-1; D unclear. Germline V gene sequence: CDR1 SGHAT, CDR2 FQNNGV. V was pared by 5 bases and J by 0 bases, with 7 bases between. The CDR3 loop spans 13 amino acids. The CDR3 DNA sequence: TGTGCCAGCAGCCCCGGACTGAACACTGAAGCTTTCTTT. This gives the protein CASSPGLNTEAFF.

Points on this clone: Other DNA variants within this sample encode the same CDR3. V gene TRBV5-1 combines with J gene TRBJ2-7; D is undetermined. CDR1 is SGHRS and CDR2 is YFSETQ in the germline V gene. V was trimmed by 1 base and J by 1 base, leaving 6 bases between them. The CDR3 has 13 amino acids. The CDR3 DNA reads TGCGCCAGCAGCTTGCCAGCTTCCTACGAGCAGTACTTC. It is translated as CASSLPASYEQYF.

This CDR3 reads CASSLNGNSPLHF. CDR3 DNA: TGTGCCAGCAGCTTGAACGGTAATTCACCCCTCCACTTT. The rearrangement links TRBV5-6 to TRBJ1-6, with D hard to call. The CDR3 totals 13 residues. The ends were cut back, 1 base at V and 6 bases at J, with 5 bases in the middle. CDR1 and CDR2 from the germline V gene are SGHDT and YYEEEE.

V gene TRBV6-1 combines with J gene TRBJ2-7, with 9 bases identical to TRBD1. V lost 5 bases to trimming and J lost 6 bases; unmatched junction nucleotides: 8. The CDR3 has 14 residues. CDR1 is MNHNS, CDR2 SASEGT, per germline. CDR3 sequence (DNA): TGTGCCAGCAGTAGCCGGGACAGGGTCCGCGAGCAGTACTTC. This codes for CASSSRDRVREQYF.

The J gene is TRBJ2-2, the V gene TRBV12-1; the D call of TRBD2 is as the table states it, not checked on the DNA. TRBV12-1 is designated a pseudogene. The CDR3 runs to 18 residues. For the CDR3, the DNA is TGTGCCAGCAGATTTCGGGTTTTTAAAACTCCTAACACCGGGGAGCTGTTTTTT. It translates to CASRFRVFKTPNTGELFF.

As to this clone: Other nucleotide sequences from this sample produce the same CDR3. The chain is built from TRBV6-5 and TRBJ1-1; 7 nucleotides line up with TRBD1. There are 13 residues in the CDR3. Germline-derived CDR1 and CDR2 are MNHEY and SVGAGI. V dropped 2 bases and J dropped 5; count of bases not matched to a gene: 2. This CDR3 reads CASSYGRGTEAFF. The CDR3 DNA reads TGTGCCAGCAGTTACGGCAGGGGGACTGAAGCTTTCTTT.

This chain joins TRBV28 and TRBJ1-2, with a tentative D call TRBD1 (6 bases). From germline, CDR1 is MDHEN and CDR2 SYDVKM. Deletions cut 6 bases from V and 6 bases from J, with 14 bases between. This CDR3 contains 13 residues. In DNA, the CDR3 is TGTGCCAGCAGCCTCGGGGGGGCTGATGGCTACACCTTC. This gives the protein CASSLGGADGYTF.

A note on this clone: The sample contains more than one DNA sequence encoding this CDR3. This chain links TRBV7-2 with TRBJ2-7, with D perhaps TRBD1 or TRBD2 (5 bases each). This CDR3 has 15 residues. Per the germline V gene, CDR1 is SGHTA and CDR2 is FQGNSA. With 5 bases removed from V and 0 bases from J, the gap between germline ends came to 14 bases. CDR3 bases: TGTGCCAGCAGCCAGGGACCTCTTAGCTCCTACGAGCAGTACTTC. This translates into CASSQGPLSSYEQYF.

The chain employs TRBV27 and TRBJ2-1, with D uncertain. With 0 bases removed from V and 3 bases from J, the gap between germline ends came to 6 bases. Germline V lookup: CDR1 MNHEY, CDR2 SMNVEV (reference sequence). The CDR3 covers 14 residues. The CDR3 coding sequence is TGTGCCAGCAGTTTATCCTCAGTCTACAATGAGCAGTTCTTC. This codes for CASSLSSVYNEQFF.

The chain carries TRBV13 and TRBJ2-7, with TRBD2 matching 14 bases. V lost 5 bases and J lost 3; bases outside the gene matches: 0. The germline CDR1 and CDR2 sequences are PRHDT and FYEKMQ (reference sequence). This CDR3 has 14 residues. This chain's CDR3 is CASSGTSGSYEQYF. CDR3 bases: TGTGCCAGCAGCGGGACTAGCGGGAGCTACGAGCAGTACTTC.

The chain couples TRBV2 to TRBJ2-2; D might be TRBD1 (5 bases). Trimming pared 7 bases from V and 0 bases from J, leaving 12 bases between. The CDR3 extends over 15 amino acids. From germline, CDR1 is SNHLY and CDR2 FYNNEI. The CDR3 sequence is CASTSGRSNTGELFF. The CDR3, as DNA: TGTGCCAGCACTTCAGGGCGGTCGAACACCGGGGAGCTGTTTTTT.

The CDR3 DNA is TGTGCCAGCAGCGGGGGACTAGCGGGAGGAATAAGCACAGATACGCAGTATTTT. This gives the protein CASSGGLAGGISTDTQYF. This chain joins TRBV5-6 and TRBJ2-3; TRBD2 matches 15 bases. Germline CDR1 reads SGHDT; CDR2 reads YYEEEE. There are 18 residues in the CDR3. V trimming: 4 bases; J trimming: 0 bases; junction bases outside the gene matches: 6. Using reference TRBV5-6 and TRBJ2-3 for the parts outside the CDR3, the full variable domain is DAGVTQSPTHLIKTRGQQVTLRCSPKSGHDTVSWYQQALGQGPQFIFQYYEEEERQRGNFPDRFSGHQFPNYSSELNVNALLLGDSALYLCASSGGLAGGISTDTQYFGPGTRLTVL.

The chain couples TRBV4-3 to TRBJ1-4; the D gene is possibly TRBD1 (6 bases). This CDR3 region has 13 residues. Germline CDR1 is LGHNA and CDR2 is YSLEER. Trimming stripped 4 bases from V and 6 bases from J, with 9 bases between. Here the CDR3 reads CASSLYRDEKLFF. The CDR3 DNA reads TGCGCCAGCAGCCTATACAGGGATGAAAAACTGTTTTTT.

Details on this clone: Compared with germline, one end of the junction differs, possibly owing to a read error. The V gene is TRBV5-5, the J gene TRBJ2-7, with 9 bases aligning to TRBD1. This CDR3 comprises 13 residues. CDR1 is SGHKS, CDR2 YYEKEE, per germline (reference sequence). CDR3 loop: CASSLWDREVSFF. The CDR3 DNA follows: TGTGCCAGCAGCCTATGGGACAGGGAAGTCTCCTTCTTC. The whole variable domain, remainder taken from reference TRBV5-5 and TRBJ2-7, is DAGVTQSPTHLIKTRGQQVTLRCSPISGHKSVSWYQQVLGQGPQFIFQYYEKEERGRGNFPDRFSARQFPNYSSELNVNALLLGDSALYLCASSLWDREVSFFGPGTRLTVT.

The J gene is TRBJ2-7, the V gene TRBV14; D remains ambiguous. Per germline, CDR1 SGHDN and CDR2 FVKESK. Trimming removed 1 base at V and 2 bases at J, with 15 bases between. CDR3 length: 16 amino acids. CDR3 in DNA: TGTGCCAGCAGCCAAGGTGGGCAGATTTGGGCCTACGAGCAGTACTTC. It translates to CASSQGGQIWAYEQYF.